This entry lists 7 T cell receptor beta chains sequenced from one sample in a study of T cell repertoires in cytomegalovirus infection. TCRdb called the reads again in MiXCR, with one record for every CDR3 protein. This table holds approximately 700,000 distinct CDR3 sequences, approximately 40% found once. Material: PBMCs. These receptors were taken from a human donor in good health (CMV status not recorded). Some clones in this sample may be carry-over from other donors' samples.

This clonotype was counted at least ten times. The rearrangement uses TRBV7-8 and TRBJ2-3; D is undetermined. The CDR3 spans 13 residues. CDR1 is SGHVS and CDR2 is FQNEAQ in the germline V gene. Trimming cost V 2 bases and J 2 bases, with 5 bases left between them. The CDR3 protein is CASSLSFTDTQYF. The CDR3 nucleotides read TGTGCCAGCAGCTTAAGCTTCACAGATACGCAGTATTTT.

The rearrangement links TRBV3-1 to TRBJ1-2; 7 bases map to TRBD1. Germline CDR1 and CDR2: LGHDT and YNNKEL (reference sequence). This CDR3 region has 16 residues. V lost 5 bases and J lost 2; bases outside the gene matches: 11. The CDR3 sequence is CASSSGGLGNNYGYTF. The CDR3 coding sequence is TGTGCCAGCAGCTCAGGGGGGTTGGGGAACAACTATGGCTACACCTTC. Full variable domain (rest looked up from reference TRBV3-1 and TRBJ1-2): DTAVSQTPKYLVTQMGNDKSIKCEQNLGHDTMYWYKQDSKKFLKIMFSYNNKELIINETVPNRFSPKSPDKAHLNLHINSLELGDSAVYFCASSSGGLGNNYGYTFGSGTRLTVV.

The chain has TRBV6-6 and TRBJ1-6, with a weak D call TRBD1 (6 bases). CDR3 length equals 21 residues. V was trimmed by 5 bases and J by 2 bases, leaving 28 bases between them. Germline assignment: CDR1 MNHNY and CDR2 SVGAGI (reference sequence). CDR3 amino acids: CASSRGMDSRVGWTYNSPLHF. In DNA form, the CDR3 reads TGTGCCAGCAGTCGAGGAATGGACAGCAGGGTTGGCTGGACCTATAATTCACCCCTCCACTTT.

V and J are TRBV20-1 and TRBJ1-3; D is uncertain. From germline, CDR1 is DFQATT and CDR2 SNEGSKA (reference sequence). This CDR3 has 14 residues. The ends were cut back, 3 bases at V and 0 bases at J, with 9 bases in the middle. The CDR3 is CSARGTSSGNTIYF. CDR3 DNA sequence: TGCAGTGCTAGGGGCACCAGCTCTGGAAACACCATATATTTT.

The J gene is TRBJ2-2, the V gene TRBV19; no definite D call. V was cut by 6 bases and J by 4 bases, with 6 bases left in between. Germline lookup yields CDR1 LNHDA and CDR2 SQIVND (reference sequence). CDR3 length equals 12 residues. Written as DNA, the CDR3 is TGTGCCAGTAGAGACCTCACCGGGGAGCTGTTTTTT. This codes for CASRDLTGELFF.

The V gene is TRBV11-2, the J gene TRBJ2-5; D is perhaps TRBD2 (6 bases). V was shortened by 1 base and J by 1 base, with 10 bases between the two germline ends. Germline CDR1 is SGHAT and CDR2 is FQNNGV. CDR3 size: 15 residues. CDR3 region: CASSLAGEGQETQYF. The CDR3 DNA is TGTGCCAGCAGCTTAGCGGGAGAGGGCCAAGAGACCCAGTACTTC.

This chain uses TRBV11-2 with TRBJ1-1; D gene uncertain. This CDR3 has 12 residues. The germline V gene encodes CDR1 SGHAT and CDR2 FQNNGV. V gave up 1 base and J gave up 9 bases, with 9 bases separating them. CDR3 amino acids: CASSLVNSKAFF. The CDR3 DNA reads TGTGCCAGCAGCTTAGTGAACTCCAAAGCTTTCTTT.